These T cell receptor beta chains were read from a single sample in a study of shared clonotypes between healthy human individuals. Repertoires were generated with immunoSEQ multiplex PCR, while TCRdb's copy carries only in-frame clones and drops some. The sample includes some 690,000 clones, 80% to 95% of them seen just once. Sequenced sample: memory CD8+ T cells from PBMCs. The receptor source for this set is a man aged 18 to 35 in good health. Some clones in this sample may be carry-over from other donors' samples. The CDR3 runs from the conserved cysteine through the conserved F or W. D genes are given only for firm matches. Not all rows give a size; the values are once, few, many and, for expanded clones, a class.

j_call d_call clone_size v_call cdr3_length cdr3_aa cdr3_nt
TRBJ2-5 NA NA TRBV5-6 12 CASSFIQETQYF TGTGCCAGCAGCTTTATTCAAGAGACCCAGTACTTC
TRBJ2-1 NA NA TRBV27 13 CASSPRRVIEQFF TGTGCCAGCAGTCCACGCAGGGTAATTGAGCAGTTCTTC
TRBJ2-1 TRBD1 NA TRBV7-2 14 CASSWTGGHNEQFF TGTGCCAGCAGCTGGACAGGGGGCCACAATGAGCAGTTCTTC
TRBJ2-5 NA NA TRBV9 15 CASSVGAGGRETQYF TGTGCCAGCAGCGTAGGGGCCGGGGGCAGAGAGACCCAGTACTTC
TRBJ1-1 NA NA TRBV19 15 CASRGSAGWRTEAFF TGTGCCAGTAGAGGGTCTGCAGGGTGGCGCACTGAAGCTTTCTTT
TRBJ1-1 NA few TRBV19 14 CASSPVQGNTEAFF TGTGCCAGTAGCCCCGTCCAGGGGAACACTGAAGCTTTCTTT
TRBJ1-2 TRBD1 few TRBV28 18 CASADPGQGAASNYGYTF TGTGCCAGCGCCGATCCGGGACAGGGGGCAGCCTCTAACTATGGCTACACCTTC
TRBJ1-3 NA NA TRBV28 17 CASSLREVMGPGNTIYF TGTGCCAGCAGTTTACGGGAAGTGATGGGACCTGGAAACACCATATATTTT
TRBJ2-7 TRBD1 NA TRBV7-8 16 CASSSPARGGRGEQYF TGTGCCAGCAGCTCCCCCGCCCGAGGGGGCAGAGGCGAGCAGTACTTC
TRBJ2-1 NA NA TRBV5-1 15 CASSVGVGSYNEQFF TGCGCCAGCTCGGTGGGAGTGGGGTCCTACAATGAGCAGTTCTTC
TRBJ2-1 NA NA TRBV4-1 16 CASSQDAGLSYNEQFF TGCGCCAGCAGCCAAGACGCGGGACTCAGCTACAATGAGCAGTTCTTC
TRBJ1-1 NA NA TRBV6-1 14 CASSGTGQNTEAFF TGTGCCAGCAGTGGCACAGGCCAGAACACTGAAGCTTTCTTT
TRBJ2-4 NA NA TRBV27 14 CASSLGGGRNIQYF TGTGCCAGCAGTTTAGGCGGAGGCCGCAACATTCAGTACTTC
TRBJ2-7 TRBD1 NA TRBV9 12 CASSMGQNEQYF TGTGCCAGCAGCATGGGACAGAACGAGCAGTACTTC
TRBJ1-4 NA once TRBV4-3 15 CASSQVTGSNEKLFF TGCGCCAGCAGCCAAGTAACAGGGTCTAATGAAAAACTGTTTTTT
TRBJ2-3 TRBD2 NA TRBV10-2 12 CASRPGGDTQYF TGCGCCAGCAGGCCGGGGGGGGATACGCAGTATTTT
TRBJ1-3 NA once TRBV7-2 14 CASSLAGSGNTIYF TGTGCCAGCAGCTTAGCGGGCTCTGGAAACACCATATATTTT
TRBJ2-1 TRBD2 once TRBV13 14 CASSPLMRENEQFF TGTGCCAGCAGCCCGCTTATGCGGGAGAATGAGCAGTTCTTC
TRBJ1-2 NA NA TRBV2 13 CASRGTLNYGYTF TGTGCCAGCAGAGGGACACTCAACTATGGCTACACCTTC
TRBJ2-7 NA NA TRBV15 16 CATSRDKASVPYEQYF TGTGCCACCAGCAGAGATAAGGCTAGCGTCCCCTACGAGCAGTACTTC
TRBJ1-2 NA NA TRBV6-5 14 CASSYSPVTYGYTF TGTGCCAGCAGTTACTCGCCAGTTACCTATGGCTACACCTTC
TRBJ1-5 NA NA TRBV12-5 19 CASGLFPPDRNQSNQPQHF TGTGCTAGTGGTTTGTTCCCCCCGGACAGAAACCAAAGCAATCAGCCCCAGCATTTT
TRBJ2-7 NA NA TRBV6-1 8 CATYEQYF TGTGCCACCTACGAGCAGTACTTC
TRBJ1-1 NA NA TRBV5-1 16 CASSLAKAGRNTEAFF TGCGCCAGCAGCTTGGCCAAGGCAGGGAGAAACACTGAAGCTTTCTTT
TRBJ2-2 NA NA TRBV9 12 CASSVATGELFF TGTGCCAGCAGCGTAGCTACCGGGGAGCTGTTTTTT
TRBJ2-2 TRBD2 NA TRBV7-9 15 CASSTGTRGTGELFF TGTGCCAGCAGCACCGGGACTAGGGGAACCGGGGAGCTGTTTTTT
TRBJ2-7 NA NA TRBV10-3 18 CAISERGTQSFGSHEQYF TGTGCCATCAGTGAGCGAGGGACCCAGAGCTTCGGTAGCCACGAGCAGTACTTC
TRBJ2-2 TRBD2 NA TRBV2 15 CASSMGLAGGGELFF TGTGCCAGCAGTATGGGACTAGCGGGAGGCGGGGAGCTGTTTTTT
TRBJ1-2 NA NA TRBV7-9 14 CASSRRWGEYGYTF TGTGCCAGCAGCCGCCGATGGGGCGAGTATGGCTACACCTTC
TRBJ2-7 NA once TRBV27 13 CASGFQGGYEQYF TGTGCCAGCGGATTTCAGGGTGGCTACGAGCAGTACTTC
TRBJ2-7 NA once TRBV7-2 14 CASSLTGLSYEQYF TGTGCCAGCAGCTTAACTGGACTTAGCTACGAGCAGTACTTC
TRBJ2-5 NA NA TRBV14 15 CASSQAQGAQETQYF TGTGCCAGCAGCCAAGCCCAGGGAGCCCAAGAGACCCAGTACTTC
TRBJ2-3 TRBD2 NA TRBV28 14 CASSPGGNTDTQYF TGTGCCAGCAGTCCGGGGGGAAACACAGATACGCAGTATTTT
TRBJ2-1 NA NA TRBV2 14 CASSGHDSYNEQFF TGTGCCAGCAGTGGACACGACTCCTACAATGAGCAGTTCTTC
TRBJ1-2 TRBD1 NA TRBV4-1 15 CASSQDQGAGYGYTF TGCGCCAGCAGCCAAGATCAGGGGGCGGGCTATGGCTACACCTTC
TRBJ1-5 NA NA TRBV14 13 CASSQSSNQPQHF TGTGCCAGCAGCCAGTCTAGCAATCAGCCCCAGCATTTT
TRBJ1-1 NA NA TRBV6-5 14 CASSYGGGNTEAFF TGTGCCAGCAGTTACGGGGGGGGGAACACTGAAGCTTTCTTT
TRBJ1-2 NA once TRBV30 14 CAWTFGGPNYGYTF TGTGCCTGGACCTTCGGGGGGCCTAACTATGGCTACACCTTC
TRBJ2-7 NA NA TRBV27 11 CASTRGDEQYF TGTGCCAGCACCCGAGGGGACGAGCAGTACTTC
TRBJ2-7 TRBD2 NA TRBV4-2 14 CASSQVTSAYEQYF TGTGCCAGCAGCCAAGTTACTAGCGCGTACGAGCAGTACTTC
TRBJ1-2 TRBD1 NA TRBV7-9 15 CASSNSDRGNYGYTF TGTGCCAGCAGCAACTCGGACAGGGGTAACTATGGCTACACCTTC
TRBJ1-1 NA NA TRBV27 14 CASTLIPGDTEAFF TGTGCCAGCACCCTCATCCCGGGTGACACTGAAGCTTTCTTT
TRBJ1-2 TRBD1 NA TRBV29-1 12 CSTWTGEGGYTF TGCAGCACCTGGACAGGGGAGGGGGGCTACACCTTC
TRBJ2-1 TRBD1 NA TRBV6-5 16 CACSYSGTEAYNEQFF TGTGCCTGCAGTTATTCCGGGACAGAGGCCTACAATGAGCAGTTCTTC
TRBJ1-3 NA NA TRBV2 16 CASSDSRTHTGNTIYF TGTGCCAGCAGTGATAGCAGGACACATACTGGAAACACCATATATTTT
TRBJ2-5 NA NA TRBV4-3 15 CASSQDYRGSETQYF TGCGCCAGCAGCCAAGATTATAGGGGGTCAGAGACCCAGTACTTC